The sequence of this TCR beta chain was determined in a study of identical twins. Study observations and caveats: Where beta out-of-frame sequences were concerned, excess twin sharing was weaker.

TCRdb analysed the 5' RACE reads with MiXCR anew, one entry per CDR3 protein. The sample contains 400,000 to 550,000 distinct CDR3 sequences, around 20% of which appear only once. This clonotype was seen ten or more times. What it recognizes is unknown. V was pared by 7 bases and J by 1 base, with 10 bases between. In germline, CDR1 is SQVTM, CDR2 ANQGSEA. This CDR3 is built from 12 residues. The same specimen was also included in a second study, on T cells expressing NK-cell markers. Per that paper: Underlying the TCR beta repertoires were sorted CD3+CD56+NKG2C+, CD3+CD56+NKG2C- and CD3+CD56-NKG2C+ T cells.

The TCR was taken from a woman younger than 35 in good health. Sequencing was carried out using CD4+ T cells sorted from blood. The rearrangement joins TRBV29-1 to TRBJ1-1, with no clear D. The CDR3 DNA follows: TGCAGCGCCTGGTCAGAGAACACTGAAGCTTTCTTT. This gives the protein CSAWSENTEAFF.